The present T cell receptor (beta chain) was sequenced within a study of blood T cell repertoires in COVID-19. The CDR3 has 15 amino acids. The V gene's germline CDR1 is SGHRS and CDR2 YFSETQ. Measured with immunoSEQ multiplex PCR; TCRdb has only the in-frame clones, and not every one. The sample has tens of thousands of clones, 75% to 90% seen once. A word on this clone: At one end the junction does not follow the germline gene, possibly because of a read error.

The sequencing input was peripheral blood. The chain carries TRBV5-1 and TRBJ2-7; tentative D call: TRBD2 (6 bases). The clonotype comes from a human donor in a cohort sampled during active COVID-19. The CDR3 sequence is CASTLGGTWSSEQYF. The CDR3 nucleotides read TGCGCCAGCACCCTAGGCGGGACTTGGTCCTCCGAGCAGTACTTC.